This is a list of T cell receptor beta chains from one sample in a study of T cell responses to AZD1222 COVID-19 vaccine. The repertoire was sequenced with immunoSEQ multiplex PCR; TCRdb's copy has only in-frame clones and lacks some. Of more than 150,000 clones in the sample, roughly 94% were seen once. This specimen consisted of peripheral blood, obtained 28 days after the second AZD1222 dose. These receptors originate from an adult who received the AZD1222 COVID-19 vaccine. The CDR3 runs from the conserved cysteine through the conserved F or W. D genes are given only for firm matches. Some rows mark clone size as missing; the rest say once, few, many or name a class of expanded clone.

clone size,D gene,J gene,V gene,CDR3 DNA,CDR3 protein
NA,NA,TRBJ1-1,TRBV12-5,TGTGCTAGTGGCCTGGGGGGGCTGGACACTGAAGCTTTCTTT,CASGLGGLDTEAFF
NA,NA,TRBJ1-2,TRBV12-3/TRBV12-4,TGTGCCAGCAGCTCGGGACTTACCTATGGCTACACCTTC,CASSSGLTYGYTF
NA,NA,TRBJ1-6,TRBV28,TGTGCCAGCAAGGGCTCCTATAATTCACCCCTCCACTTT,CASKGSYNSPLHF
NA,NA,TRBJ2-1,TRBV6-1,TGTGCCAGCAGCAGACTAGACAATGAGCAGTTCTTC,CASSRLDNEQFF
NA,NA,TRBJ2-6,TRBV4-1,TGCGCCAGCAGCCAAGATTTTATATCCTCTGGGGCCAACGTCCTGACTTTC,CASSQDFISSGANVLTF
NA,NA,TRBJ1-1,TRBV6-5,TGTGCCAGCAGTCCGTGGACGGGGAACACTGAAGCTTTCTTT,CASSPWTGNTEAFF
few,NA,TRBJ2-7,TRBV7-2,TGTGCCAGCAGTCGCACGACAGGCCCCTACGAGCAGTACTTC,CASSRTTGPYEQYF
NA,NA,TRBJ1-4,TRBV14,TGTGCCAGCAGCCAAGACCTGATGGGGGCTAATGAAAAACTGTTTTTT,CASSQDLMGANEKLFF
NA,TRBD1,TRBJ1-5,TRBV6-5,TGTGCCAGCAGTTACTCTCGACAGGGACATCAGCCCCAGCATTTT,CASSYSRQGHQPQHF
once,NA,TRBJ1-1,TRBV5-1,TGCGCCAGCAGATCGACAATGGGCACTGAAGCTTTCTTT,CASRSTMGTEAFF
NA,NA,TRBJ1-1,TRBV27,TGTGCCAGCCGGGCCAGGGAGTTGGACACTGAAGCTTTCTTT,CASRARELDTEAFF
NA,TRBD2,TRBJ2-2,TRBV2,TGTGCCAGCAGTGAAATTGGGCTAGCGGGGGGGACCGGGGAGCTGTTTTTT,CASSEIGLAGGTGELFF
NA,NA,TRBJ1-4,TRBV19,TGTGCCAGTAGTGCGGGTCACAGATCTAATGAAAAACTGTTTTTT,CASSAGHRSNEKLFF
few,NA,TRBJ1-4,TRBV9,TGTGCCAGCAGCGTAGACAAGGGTCAACTGTTTTTT,CASSVDKGQLFF
NA,NA,TRBJ1-5,TRBV6-5,TGTGCCAGCAGCTCGGGGGAATATCAGCCCCAGCATTTT,CASSSGEYQPQHF
NA,NA,TRBJ2-5,TRBV5-1,TGCGCCAGCAGCTTCGCAGGGAGGCAAGAGACCCAGTACTTC,CASSFAGRQETQYF
NA,NA,TRBJ1-5,TRBV28,TGTGCCAGCAGTTTCAGGGATAGCAATCAGCCCCAGCATTTT,CASSFRDSNQPQHF
NA,TRBD2,TRBJ2-1,TRBV18,TGTGCCAGCTCACCGGTGGGGGGGTACAATGAGCAGTTCTTC,CASSPVGGYNEQFF
NA,NA,TRBJ1-3,TRBV3-1/TRBV3-2,TGTGCCAGCAGCCGAGACAGCTCTGGAAACACCATATATTTT,CASSRDSSGNTIYF
NA,NA,TRBJ2-7,TRBV6-6,TGTGCCAGCAGCTCCGGGATGATGTGGCAGTACTTC,CASSSGMMWQYF
NA,NA,TRBJ2-1,TRBV5-8,TGTGCCATTACCCGCTACAATGAGCAGTTCTTC,CAITRYNEQFF
NA,NA,TRBJ2-5,TRBV28,TGTGCCAGCCGCATCCGGGACAAGTACCAAGAGACCCAGTACTTC,CASRIRDKYQETQYF
NA,NA,TRBJ2-7,TRBV9,TGTGCCAGCAGCCTAGACATGGCCTCATCCTACGAGCAGTACTTC,CASSLDMASSYEQYF
NA,TRBD2,TRBJ2-7,TRBV30,TGTGCCTGGAGGGCCGAGACTAGCGGGTACTACGAGCAGTACTTC,CAWRAETSGYYEQYF
NA,TRBD1,TRBJ2-3,TRBV5-1,TGCGCCAGCAGCTTCCGGGGGACAGGGAAAGCAGATACGCAGTATTTT,CASSFRGTGKADTQYF
NA,NA,TRBJ2-7,TRBV5-1,TGCGCCAGCAGCTTGGAGAGCGGAACGCCCGGCGAGCAGTACTTC,CASSLESGTPGEQYF
once,NA,TRBJ1-5,TRBV5-6,TGTGCCAGCAGCACGCCGACCCTGAATAGCAATCAGCCCCAGCATTTT,CASSTPTLNSNQPQHF
NA,NA,TRBJ2-4,TRBV7-8,TGTGCCAGCAGCTTGGGCCCGAGGAACATTCAGTACTTC,CASSLGPRNIQYF
NA,TRBD1,TRBJ2-3,TRBV12-3/TRBV12-4,TGTGCCAGCAGTACAGGGGCCCCGACGCAGTATTTT,CASSTGAPTQYF
once,NA,TRBJ1-1,TRBV4-1,TGCGCCAGCAGCCAAGAATTCAGGCCGAACACTGAAGCTTTCTTT,CASSQEFRPNTEAFF
NA,NA,TRBJ1-5,TRBV7-9,TGTGCCAGCAGCTCCCCCTATAGCAATCAGCCCCAGCATTTT,CASSSPYSNQPQHF
NA,NA,TRBJ1-1,TRBV7-9,TGTGCCAGCAGCTTGTGGGGCGAGCGCGCTGAAGCTTTCTTT,CASSLWGERAEAFF
NA,TRBD1,TRBJ2-7,TRBV19,TGTGCCAGTAGTATCGGACAGGGAAGCTACGAGCAGTACTTC,CASSIGQGSYEQYF
NA,NA,TRBJ2-7,TRBV29-1,TGCAGCGTCCCCGGTTTAGGCGACGAGCAGTACTTC,CSVPGLGDEQYF
NA,TRBD1,TRBJ1-5,TRBV11-2,TGTGCCAGCAGCTTAGACCCGACAGGGGTTAGCAATCAGCCCCAGCATTTT,CASSLDPTGVSNQPQHF
NA,NA,TRBJ1-2,TRBV4-3,TGCGCCAGCAGCCAAGATGGGAGGGGGAATAATGGCTACACCTTC,CASSQDGRGNNGYTF
NA,NA,TRBJ1-1,TRBV6-4,TGTGCCACGAGACAGTTCCAAAACACTGAAGCTTTCTTT,CATRQFQNTEAFF
NA,TRBD2,TRBJ2-1,TRBV3-1/TRBV3-2,TGTGCCAGCAGCCAAGGCTTAGCGGGGGGGGATCTATACAATGAGCAGTTCTTC,CASSQGLAGGDLYNEQFF
NA,TRBD1,TRBJ1-1,TRBV19,TGTGCCAGTAAGAGGGGACAGAGGAACACTGAAGCTTTCTTT,CASKRGQRNTEAFF
NA,TRBD2,TRBJ2-1,TRBV11-3,TGTGCCAGCAGCTTGGGACTAGCGGGGGGGAATGAGCAGTTCTTC,CASSLGLAGGNEQFF